Sequencing of this TCR beta chain was carried out in a study of cytomegalovirus exposure and HLA in healthy donors (dated by TCRdb to the late 2010s). Regarding the research as a whole: In an earlier analysis of some 610 of the donors, around 290 Gb of sequence data and 120 million or so unique TCR beta sequences from about 179 million T cells were reported. All discovery cohort repertoires had been generated on a single sequencing platform. In addition to the first cohort of roughly 700 subjects, a separate validation cohort of around 110 different subjects was used. In an earlier analysis of 550 to 700 of the donors, high-throughput TCR beta sequencing was used to judge whether each TCR beta V gene segment behaved as functional or pseudogenic. Across roughly 420 genotyped donors of the cohort, an average of roughly 250,000 unique TCR beta nucleotide sequences per donor were sequenced, and roughly 20% of those sequences were non-productive. Alongside the repertoire data, information on donor age, sex, ethnicity and CMV serostatus was compiled. Rather than using new phenotypic data, the later analysis identified candidate immune exposures from TCR beta sequences and from how often those sequences occurred across donors. The study used immunosequencing to profile the T cell repertoires of approximately 630 subjects and linked those repertoires to cytomegalovirus serostatus. To study patterns of TCR occurrence, a later analysis re-analyzed previously published TCR beta repertoires from 600 to 750 donors and added high-resolution HLA genotyping. The number of typed donors differed by locus: 629-630 for A, B, C, DRB1 and DQB1; 522 for DQA1; around 580 for DPA1; and around 490 for DPB1. To predict cytomegalovirus infection status, the study brought together high-throughput TCR immunosequencing, statistical association of individual TCRs with disease status, and machine learning. Genome-wide SNP genotypes for about 65% of the 666 donors were used in a later genetic analysis, which treated that subset as a discovery cohort. An early release covering approximately 600 HLA-typed donors comprised around 300 gigabases of sequencing data and roughly 85 million unique TCR sequences. Class I and class II HLA loci were covered by the typing at four-digit resolution. The aim of the study was to test whether cataloging public T cell receptors could identify signatures of past pathogen exposure. Among the approximately 430 genotyped donors, around 81% belonged to the genetic ancestry cluster associated with self-reported Caucasian donors. Because of strong linkage in the cohort, five DR-DQ haplotypes were treated as single units for association and clustering.

Libraries were prepared through the immunoSEQ multiplex PCR assay. For the multiplex PCR, a mixture combining 60 forward primers for TCR Vbeta segments and 13 reverse primers for TCR Jbeta segments was used. Amplification of the CDR3 region of rearranged TCR beta genes was performed with a multiplex PCR assay on genomic DNA. The amplified TCR beta libraries were sequenced on the Illumina HiSeq System as 87-base-pair reads. The study's processing was this. A later analysis counted tens of millions of unique TCR beta chains across the 550 to 750 repertoires, and around 9.9 million of these chains were shared by at least two donors. Raw reads were error-corrected and collapsed into unique sequences with a nearest-neighbor algorithm that merged closely related sequences to remove PCR and sequencing errors. Alignment of CDR3 sequences to IMGT reference sequences was used to assign V, D and J gene segments. For a sequence to be retained, at least a six-nucleotide match to both a V gene segment and a J gene segment was required. A rearrangement was called productive if the CDR3 had no stop codons and remained in frame with V and J, and every other rearrangement was called non-productive. CDR3 was defined according to IMGT convention as the region running from the second conserved V-encoded cysteine to the conserved J-encoded phenylalanine. In an earlier analysis of some 550 of the donors, sequences lacking an unambiguous match to a single V gene segment were excluded. An earlier analysis of several hundred of the donors called V segments functional above 56.7% productive rearrangements and segregating when the between-donor standard deviation exceeded 5%. A statistical classification framework was built for diagnosing cytomegalovirus status from the catalog of TCR beta chain sequences. A later analysis assigned V and J genes by comparing TCR nucleotide sequences with IMGT/GENE-DB human TR gene sequences. The TCRdist pipeline was used in a later analysis to assign CDR3 sequences and most-parsimonious VDJ recombination scenarios. In a later analysis, each TCR beta chain was defined by its CDR3 amino acid sequence together with its V-gene family, and reads lacking a unique V-gene family were excluded. In a later analysis, approximately 590 highly shared, low-generation-probability nucleotide sequences were removed to address suspected cross-contamination and a sequencing artifact. For each public chain, a later analysis derived a clonal expansion index from normalized ranks of inferred template counts within each repertoire. In a later analysis, generation probabilities were computed using a VDJ recombination model fitted to out-of-frame rearrangements, and the results were checked against IGoR. In a later analysis, TCR-TCR, TCR-HLA and TCR-CMV co-occurrence was scored with hypergeometric tests, and a repertoire-size bias correction was applied to TCR pairs. To estimate false discovery rates, a later analysis permuted the HLA or CMV assignments 20 times. In a later analysis, co-occurring TCRs were grouped using DBSCAN, with TCRdist sequence similarity added in when clustering inside HLA-allele-positive subsets. Repertoires with fewer than 30,000 or more than 120,000 public chains were left out of co-occurrence clustering, as were roughly five repertoires with anomalous nucleotide sharing. TCRdb provides this immuneACCESS table in a form limited to in-frame rearrangements. Some clones are lacking; in checked studies, under half of them reflect an unresolved V gene, and why the rest are absent is not known. The V and J calls and clone size were taken over from that table, and D and trimming were inferred from the DNA. In all, the sample holds about 87,000 clones, and approximately 69% of those were seen once. The ten largest clones add up to about 22% of the sample.

Here is what the overall study found, with its caveats: Strong co-occurrence of HLA alleles, especially DR and DQ, made assigning TCR associations to individual alleles difficult. Because HLA typing was missing for some donors at each locus, association tests included only the typed subset. A later analysis found that most CMV-associated TCR beta chains appeared HLA-restricted, with HLA associations seemingly driven largely by CMV exposure. A later analysis associated 16,951 TCR beta sequences with specific HLA alleles at a false discovery rate of 0.05. Some IMGT-functional V segments, including TRBV6-2 and TRBV6-3, could not be told apart with the 87-base-pair reads, so those segments were excluded. Presence/absence analyses assumed roughly uniform sequencing depth across donors, an assumption that may not hold. Most TCR sequences were seen in very few donors, while some public TCRs were found in many individuals. The only immune exposure information available for the cohort was CMV serostatus. In an earlier analysis of some 640 of the donors, most TCR beta V segments were observed in productive rearrangements about 87% or about 30% of the time, broadly matching IMGT annotations. A cluster of highly shared sequence variants was judged likely to represent a technical artifact of the sequencing pipeline. An association between a missense DCLRE1C variant and V-gene and J-gene trimming of TCR beta chains was found in a later genetic analysis and replicated in an independent cohort. In a later analysis, the rate of TCR association differed among HLA loci, with DRB1 alleles having the most associated TCRs and HLA-C alleles having the fewest. It was suggested by the authors that the approach could potentially be generalized to other disease states and immunological phenotypes. The classifier was reported to diagnose cytomegalovirus status with high specificity and sensitivity in both the original cohort and the validation cohort. According to a later analysis, parvovirus B19, influenza, CMV and Epstein-Barr virus appeared linked to several top co-occurrence clusters. A further reported finding was that TCR beta sequences accurately predicted the HLA-A and HLA-B alleles for most subjects in the first cohort. The cohort was sequenced for TCR beta chains only, and without alpha or paired-chain data the features that could be detected were limited. In the study, 164 TCR beta chains were listed as associated with cytomegalovirus. Three of the identified cytomegalovirus-associated TCR beta chains were confirmed in vitro to be specific for cytomegalovirus antigens. A later genetic analysis reported fewer N-insertions in productive TCRs among donors in an Asian-associated ancestry cluster than the approximately 700-donor mean. A later analysis found that HLA-associated TCR beta chains were more clonally expanded and had lower generation probabilities than equally common non-associated chains. Correlated functional status among segregating V segments might reflect linkage disequilibrium, but an unknown experimental factor could not be ruled out. Because counts were too low, about 17 rarely observed V segments, including chromosome 9 orphons, were excluded from the earlier analysis of fewer than 650 of the donors.

The cohort was made up of several hundred healthy bone marrow donors. All cohort members were sampled while nominally healthy, although unrecorded immune exposures were likely present. The donor was CMV seropositive and was included in the group of 270 or so seropositive cohort members. Every donor gave a peripheral blood sample, and the peripheral blood mononuclear cells from that sample were used for TCR beta sequencing. The Qiagen DNeasy Blood Extraction Kit was used to extract genomic DNA from the blood cell samples. Comment on this clone: There is no known antigen for this receptor. There are no base qualities to consult, and no much larger clone falls within one base.

Taken from cysteine to phenylalanine, the CDR3 has 16 residues. This entry keeps only the CDR3 DNA: 48 bases, framed from base 1. Trimming accounts for 1 base at V and 9 bases at J, while the number of junction bases matched to no gene is 11. From the germline V gene, CDR1 is SGHTA and CDR2 is FQGNSA. This receptor was identified in a man aged 25-45 years in good health and CMV-seropositive. The sequence is built from TRBV7-2 and TRBJ2-1; 8 junctional bases match TRBD2. The sequencing input was PBMCs. The CDR3 region: CASSLVRAGGGSEQFF. In nucleotide form, the sequence is TGTGCCAGCAGCTTAGTCCGGGCGGGAGGAGGGAGTGAGCAGTTCTTC.